A selection of T cell receptor beta chains follows, all from one sample in a study of blood T cell repertoires in COVID-19. Using immunoSEQ multiplex PCR, the repertoire was profiled, and TCRdb retains in-frame clones only, with some absent. The data hold 300,000 to 500,000 clones, with 70% to 90% observed a single time. The sample consisted of PBMCs or T cells enriched from blood (not recorded which). The receptors here all came from a woman younger than 45 with acute COVID-19. Each CDR3 is given with its conserved first and last residue. The D gene is left open where the match is weak. A row's size may be missing; if present it is once, few, many or a size class.

size	V	D	J	CDR3	DNA
once	TRBV11-1	NA	TRBJ2-6	CASSLGLANVLTF	TGTGCCAGCAGCTTAGGTCTGGCCAACGTCCTGACTTTC
NA	TRBV4-1	NA	TRBJ1-1	CASSQDFAGGWQHTEAFF	TGCGCCAGCAGCCAAGATTTCGCAGGTGGTTGGCAGCACACTGAAGCTTTCTTT
NA	TRBV10-3	TRBD1	TRBJ1-2	CAISESGTGGLGYTF	TGTGCCATCAGTGAGTCAGGGACAGGGGGACTTGGCTACACCTTC
NA	TRBV15	NA	TRBJ2-2	CATSREGGKTGELFF	TGTGCCACCAGCAGAGAAGGGGGAAAAACCGGGGAGCTGTTTTTT
NA	TRBV7-8	NA	TRBJ1-6	CASSQLMVAIDNSPLHF	TGTGCCAGCAGCCAGCTTATGGTCGCTATAGATAATTCACCCCTCCACTTT
once	TRBV13	TRBD1	TRBJ1-2	CASSELGQTNYGYTF	TGTGCCAGCAGCGAACTGGGACAGACTAACTATGGCTACACCTTC
NA	TRBV5-1	NA	TRBJ1-2	CASSPGGTFNYGYTF	TGCGCCAGCAGTCCGGGGGGGACTTTTAACTATGGCTACACCTTC
NA	TRBV13	TRBD2	TRBJ2-1	CASSHPGTSGVYNEQFF	TGTGCCAGCAGCCACCCCGGGACTAGCGGGGTCTACAATGAGCAGTTCTTC
NA	TRBV5-1	TRBD1	TRBJ2-7	CASRDTGDDEQYF	TGCGCCAGCAGGGATACAGGGGACGACGAGCAGTACTTC
few	TRBV7-2	NA	TRBJ1-5	CASNLGGGGNQPQHF	TGTGCCAGCAACCTTGGGGGAGGAGGCAATCAGCCCCAGCATTTT
NA	TRBV30	NA	TRBJ1-1	CALGTPGGGETEAFF	TGTGCCCTGGGGACCCCCGGGGGGGGAGAAACTGAAGCTTTCTTT
NA	TRBV24-1	NA	TRBJ2-7	CATSAASIMEQYF	TGTGCCACCAGTGCAGCGTCCATCATGGAGCAGTACTTC
NA	TRBV11-1	NA	TRBJ2-1	CASSFRGSYNEQFF	TGTGCCAGCAGCTTTCGGGGGAGCTACAATGAGCAGTTCTTC
NA	TRBV7-2	NA	TRBJ2-7	CASSFYIAYEQYF	TGTGCCAGCAGCTTCTATATTGCCTACGAGCAGTACTTC
NA	TRBV19	TRBD1	TRBJ1-2	CASSPHAGGDGYTF	TGTGCCAGTAGTCCCCACGCAGGGGGCGACGGCTACACCTTC
NA	TRBV30	NA	TRBJ1-2	CASNFRYGYTF	TGTGCCTCGAATTTTCGGTATGGCTACACCTTC
NA	TRBV4-1	NA	TRBJ2-1	CASTTAVSSYNEQFF	TGCGCCAGCACCACAGCAGTGAGCTCCTACAATGAGCAGTTCTTC
NA	TRBV28	NA	TRBJ1-5	CASTRPGTTYQPQHF	TGTGCCAGCACCCGTCCCGGGACAACTTATCAGCCCCAGCATTTT
once	TRBV19	TRBD1	TRBJ2-7	CASQKGQGSSYEQYF	TGTGCCAGTCAAAAAGGACAGGGGTCTTCCTACGAGCAGTACTTC
NA	TRBV7-9	TRBD2	TRBJ2-3	CASSLDRGGPDTQYF	TGTGCCAGCAGCTTAGATCGGGGGGGGCCAGATACGCAGTATTTT
NA	TRBV10-3	NA	TRBJ1-1	CAISDGSGAFF	TGTGCCATCAGTGATGGTTCGGGGGCTTTCTTT
few	TRBV25-1	NA	TRBJ1-4	CASSGSTGNNEKLFF	TGTGCCAGCAGTGGCTCGACAGGAAATAATGAAAAACTGTTTTTT
NA	TRBV12-3/TRBV12-4	NA	TRBJ2-3	CASSLARADTQYF	TGTGCCAGCAGTTTAGCCAGGGCAGATACGCAGTATTTT
NA	TRBV6-5	NA	TRBJ1-5	CATGGQKKQPQHF	TGTGCCACCGGGGGGCAAAAAAAACAGCCCCAGCATTTT
NA	TRBV13	TRBD1	TRBJ1-2	CASSPDRGQGYGYTF	TGTGCCAGCAGCCCAGACCGGGGACAGGGGTATGGCTACACCTTC
NA	TRBV7-2	TRBD1	TRBJ1-5	CASFTRAGTGAPSNQPQHF	TGTGCCAGCTTCACCCGGGCGGGGACAGGGGCCCCGAGCAATCAGCCCCAGCATTTT
NA	TRBV7-3	NA	TRBJ2-3	CASNLERGEDTQYF	TGTGCCAGCAACTTAGAACGGGGTGAAGATACGCAGTATTTT
NA	TRBV18	NA	TRBJ1-1	CASSLRPQDGAFF	TGTGCCAGCTCACTCCGCCCCCAGGATGGAGCTTTCTTT
NA	TRBV2	NA	TRBJ2-7	CASSEDIVSYEQYF	TGTGCCAGCAGTGAAGACATTGTCTCCTACGAGCAGTACTTC
NA	TRBV7-2	TRBD1	TRBJ1-3	CASSQGTATGNTIYF	TGTGCCAGCAGCCAGGGGACAGCCACTGGAAACACCATATATTTT
once	TRBV2	TRBD1	TRBJ2-1	CASSSDRGSYNEQFF	TGTGCCAGCAGTTCGGACAGGGGGTCCTACAATGAGCAGTTCTTC
NA	TRBV30	TRBD1	TRBJ1-2	CAWYAATGVDYGYTF	TGTGCCTGGTATGCGGCGACAGGGGTAGACTATGGCTACACCTTC
NA	TRBV2	TRBD1	TRBJ2-3	CASLRTGVSDTQYF	TGTGCCAGCCTAAGGACAGGGGTATCCGATACGCAGTATTTT
few	TRBV11-2	NA	TRBJ1-5	CASSLGRPGGNQPQHF	TGTGCCAGCAGCTTGGGCAGACCCGGGGGCAATCAGCCCCAGCATTTT
NA	TRBV27	TRBD1	TRBJ2-1	CASSLRQGPYNEQFF	TGTGCCAGCAGTCTAAGACAGGGGCCCTACAATGAGCAGTTCTTC
NA	TRBV30	NA	TRBJ1-2	CASESAGTGDGYTF	TGTGCCTCGGAGAGTGCAGGAACCGGGGATGGCTACACCTTC
NA	TRBV28	TRBD1	TRBJ1-2	CAGRSQGGPYGYTF	TGTGCCGGCCGTTCACAGGGGGGACCCTATGGCTACACCTTC
NA	TRBV11-3	NA	TRBJ2-2	CASNPQGQRELFF	TGTGCCAGCAACCCACAGGGTCAAAGGGAGCTGTTTTTT
NA	TRBV3-1/TRBV3-2	TRBD2	TRBJ2-6	CASGRAGANVLTF	TGTGCCAGCGGGAGGGCTGGGGCCAACGTCCTGACTTTC
once	TRBV13	TRBD2	TRBJ2-3	CASSPRGGGGGDTQYF	TGTGCCAGCAGCCCCCGCGGTGGGGGCGGGGGGGATACGCAGTATTTT
few	TRBV7-6	NA	TRBJ2-7	CASSPTPQTASYEQYF	TGTGCCAGCAGCCCAACCCCTCAAACTGCCTCCTACGAGCAGTACTTC
NA	TRBV3-1/TRBV3-2	NA	TRBJ1-2	CASSQTRGRGNVF	TGTGCCAGCAGCCAAACGCGTGGCCGGGGTAACGTCTTC
once	TRBV24-1	TRBD2	TRBJ2-7	CATLGTSFSYEQYF	TGTGCCACCCTTGGGACTAGCTTCTCCTACGAGCAGTACTTC
few	TRBV19	TRBD1	TRBJ1-2	CASSNPSGGTYGYTF	TGTGCCAGTAGTAACCCTTCAGGGGGGACCTATGGCTACACCTTC
once	TRBV30	NA	TRBJ1-3	CAWSAGPSGNTIYF	TGTGCCTGGAGTGCAGGGCCATCTGGAAACACCATATATTTT
NA	TRBV27	TRBD2	TRBJ2-3	CASSALAEYGTDTQYF	TGTGCCAGCAGTGCCCTAGCGGAATACGGCACAGATACGCAGTATTTT
NA	TRBV4-1	NA	TRBJ2-3	CASSQGGTGYTDTQYF	TGCGCCAGCAGCCAAGGGGGGACTGGGTACACAGATACGCAGTATTTT